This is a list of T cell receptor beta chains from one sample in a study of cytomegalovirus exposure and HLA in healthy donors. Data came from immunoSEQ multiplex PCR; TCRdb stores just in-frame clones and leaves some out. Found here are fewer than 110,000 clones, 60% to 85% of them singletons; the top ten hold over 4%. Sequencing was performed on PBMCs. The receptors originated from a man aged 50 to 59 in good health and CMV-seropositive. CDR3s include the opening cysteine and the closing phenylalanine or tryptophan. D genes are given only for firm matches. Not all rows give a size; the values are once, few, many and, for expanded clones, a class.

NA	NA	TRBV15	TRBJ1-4	CATSRTGDFNEKLFF	TGTGCCACCAGCAGAACCGGGGACTTTAATGAAAAACTGTTTTTT
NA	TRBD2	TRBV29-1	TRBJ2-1	CSTKGLAGDEQFF	TGCAGCACAAAGGGACTAGCGGGTGATGAGCAGTTCTTC
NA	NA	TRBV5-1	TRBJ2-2	CASSQDRKSTGELFF	TGCGCCAGCAGTCAAGACAGGAAATCAACCGGGGAGCTGTTTTTT
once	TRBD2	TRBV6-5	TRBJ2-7	CASILAGGSHEQYF	TGTGCCAGCATACTAGCGGGAGGGAGTCACGAGCAGTACTTC
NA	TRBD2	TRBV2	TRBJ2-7	CASRVTSSEQYF	TGTGCCAGCAGGGTGACTAGCTCCGAGCAGTACTTC
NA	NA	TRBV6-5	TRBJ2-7	CASSPDTNYEQYF	TGTGCCAGCAGCCCCGACACGAACTACGAGCAGTACTTC
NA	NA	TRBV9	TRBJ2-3	CASSGGQPTDTQYF	TGTGCCAGCAGCGGAGGACAACCCACAGATACGCAGTATTTT
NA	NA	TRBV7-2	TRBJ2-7	CASSLARGYEQYF	TGTGCCAGCAGCTTAGCCCGGGGGTACGAGCAGTACTTC
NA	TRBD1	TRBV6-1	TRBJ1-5	CASSYDRVQPQHF	TGTGCCAGCAGTTATGACAGGGTTCAGCCCCAGCATTTT
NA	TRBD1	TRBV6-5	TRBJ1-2	CASSLRDRSYGYTF	TGTGCCAGCAGTTTACGGGACAGGAGTTATGGCTACACCTTC
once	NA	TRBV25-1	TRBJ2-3	CASSGSLARTDTQYF	TGTGCCAGCAGTGGGTCGCTAGCGCGCACAGATACGCAGTATTTT
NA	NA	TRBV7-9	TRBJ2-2	CASSLNTGELFF	TGTGCCAGCAGCCTAAACACCGGGGAGCTGTTTTTT
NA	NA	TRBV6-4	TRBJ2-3	CASSEQGSTDTQYF	TGTGCCAGCAGTGAGCAGGGTTCCACAGATACGCAGTATTTT
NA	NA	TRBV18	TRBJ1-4	CASSLQTGAGQNEKLFF	TGTGCCAGCTCACTACAAACTGGGGCAGGCCAGAATGAAAAACTGTTTTTT
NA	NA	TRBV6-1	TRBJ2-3	CASSEWGSGGTDTQYF	TGTGCCAGCAGTGAGTGGGGATCGGGGGGCACAGATACGCAGTATTTT
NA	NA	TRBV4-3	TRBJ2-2	CASSQQKYTGELFF	TGCGCCAGCAGCCAACAGAAATACACCGGGGAGCTGTTTTTT
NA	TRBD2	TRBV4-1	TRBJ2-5	CASTLGLAQETQYF	TGCGCCAGCACCCTGGGACTAGCGCAAGAGACCCAGTACTTC
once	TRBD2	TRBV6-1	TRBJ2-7	CASGTSGETYEQYF	TGTGCCAGTGGGACTAGCGGGGAAACCTACGAGCAGTACTTC
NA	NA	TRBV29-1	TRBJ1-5	CSVQDMSNQPQHF	TGCAGCGTTCAGGACATGAGCAATCAGCCCCAGCATTTT
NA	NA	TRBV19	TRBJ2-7	CASSTPAGSSYEQYF	TGTGCCAGTAGTACCCCTGCGGGGTCAAGTTACGAGCAGTACTTC
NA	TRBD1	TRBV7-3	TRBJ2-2	CASRPGQVDTGELFF	TGTGCCAGCAGACCGGGACAGGTTGACACCGGGGAGCTGTTTTTT
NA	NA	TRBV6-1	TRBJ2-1	CASVRVGNEQFF	TGTGCCAGCGTCCGGGTGGGCAATGAGCAGTTCTTC
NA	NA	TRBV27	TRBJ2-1	CASSLGQSGEQFF	TGTGCCAGCAGTTTAGGACAGTCTGGTGAGCAGTTCTTC
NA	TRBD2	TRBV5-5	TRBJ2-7	CASSPLTSGRSSYEQYF	TGTGCCAGCAGCCCCCTTACTAGCGGACGAAGTTCCTACGAGCAGTACTTC
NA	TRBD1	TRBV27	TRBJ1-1	CASSPPRQGNTEAFF	TGTGCCAGCAGTCCGCCTCGACAGGGGAACACTGAAGCTTTCTTT
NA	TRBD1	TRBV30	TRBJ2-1	CAWSGPGQGPFF	TGTGCCTGGAGTGGACCGGGACAGGGTCCGTTCTTC
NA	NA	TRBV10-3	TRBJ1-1	CAISVPGGEAFF	TGTGCCATCAGTGTGCCGGGGGGGGAAGCTTTCTTT
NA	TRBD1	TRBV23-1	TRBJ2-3	CASSQSKGQGSDTQYF	TGCGCCAGCAGTCAATCGAAGGGACAGGGCTCAGATACGCAGTATTTT
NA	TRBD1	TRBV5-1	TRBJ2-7	CASSPPGQASSYEQYF	TGCGCCAGCAGCCCACCGGGACAGGCAAGCTCCTACGAGCAGTACTTC
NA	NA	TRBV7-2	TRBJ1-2	CASSLQEGRTNYGYTF	TGTGCCAGCAGCTTACAGGAGGGCAGAACTAACTATGGCTACACCTTC
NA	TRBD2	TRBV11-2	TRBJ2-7	CASSFPTGTSGSRSYEQYF	TGTGCCAGCAGCTTCCCAACCGGGACTAGCGGGAGTCGTTCCTACGAGCAGTACTTC
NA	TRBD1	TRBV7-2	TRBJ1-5	CASSFTGQSNQPQHF	TGTGCCAGCAGCTTTACGGGACAGAGCAATCAGCCCCAGCATTTT
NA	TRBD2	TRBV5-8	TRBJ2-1	CASSGQRTSGYNEQFF	TGTGCCAGCAGCGGGCAGAGGACTAGCGGGTACAATGAGCAGTTCTTC
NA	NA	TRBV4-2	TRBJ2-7	CASSQAPLQGRDEQYF	TGTGCCAGCAGCCAAGCCCCGCTACAGGGTCGGGACGAGCAGTACTTC
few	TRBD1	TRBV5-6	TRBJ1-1	CASSFTGTGMNTEAFF	TGTGCCAGCAGCTTCACCGGGACAGGGATGAACACTGAAGCTTTCTTT
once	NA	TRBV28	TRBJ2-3	CASSLPTGRTDTQYF	TGTGCCAGCAGTTTGCCGACAGGTCGCACAGATACGCAGTATTTT
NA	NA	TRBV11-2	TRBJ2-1	CASSFMGRGTHNEQFF	TGTGCCAGCAGCTTCATGGGACGTGGGACACACAATGAGCAGTTCTTC
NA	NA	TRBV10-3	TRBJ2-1	CASRYSAIYNEQFF	TGTGCCAGCCGCTACAGTGCGATATACAATGAGCAGTTCTTC
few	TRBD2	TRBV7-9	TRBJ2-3	CASTGLAGTSVSTDTQYF	TGTGCCAGCACAGGACTAGCGGGCACAAGTGTTAGCACAGATACGCAGTATTTT
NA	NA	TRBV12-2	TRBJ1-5	CASRLQGSNQPQHF	TGTGCAAGTCGCTTACAGGGTAGCAATCAGCCCCAGCATTTT
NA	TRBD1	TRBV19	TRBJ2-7	CASSSAGGGYEQYF	TGTGCCAGTAGTAGCGCAGGGGGCGGATACGAGCAGTACTTC
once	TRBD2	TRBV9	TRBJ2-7	CASSPAGWGTPEQYF	TGTGCCAGCAGTCCAGCGGGATGGGGGACTCCCGAGCAGTACTTC
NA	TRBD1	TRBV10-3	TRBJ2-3	CAIRGQGKDTQYF	TGTGCCATCAGGGGACAGGGTAAAGATACGCAGTATTTT
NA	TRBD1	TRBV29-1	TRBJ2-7	CSVSLDRGYPYEQYF	TGCAGCGTCTCTCTGGACAGGGGCTATCCCTACGAGCAGTACTTC
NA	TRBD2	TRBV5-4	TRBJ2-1	CASSLGQWAGANEQFF	TGTGCCAGCAGCTTGGGACAGTGGGCGGGAGCCAATGAGCAGTTCTTC
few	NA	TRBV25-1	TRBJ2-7	CASSGVGAYEQYF	TGTGCCAGCAGTGGCGTAGGGGCCTACGAGCAGTACTTC
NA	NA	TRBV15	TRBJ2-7	CATGRDLSYEQYF	TGTGCCACCGGAAGAGACTTGTCCTACGAGCAGTACTTC
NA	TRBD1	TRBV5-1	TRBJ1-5	CASSPTGADQPQHF	TGCGCCAGCAGCCCGACAGGGGCCGATCAGCCCCAGCATTTT
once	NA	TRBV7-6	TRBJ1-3	CASSSLSGASSGNTIYF	TGTGCCAGCAGCTCTCTGTCCGGCGCTAGCTCTGGAAACACCATATATTTT
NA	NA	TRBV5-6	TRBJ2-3	CASSLARGRSTTDTQYF	TGTGCCAGCAGCTTGGCTCGGGGGAGGTCCACCACAGATACGCAGTATTTT
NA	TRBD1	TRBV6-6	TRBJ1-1	CASSPRTGANTEAFF	TGTGCCAGCAGCCCCAGGACAGGGGCGAACACTGAAGCTTTCTTT
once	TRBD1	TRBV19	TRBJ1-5	CASSIQGGEVDNQPQHF	TGTGCCAGTAGTATACAGGGGGGCGAGGTCGACAATCAGCCCCAGCATTTT
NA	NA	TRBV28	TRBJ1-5	CASTGAAGGNQPQHF	TGTGCCAGCACGGGCGCGGCAGGAGGGAATCAGCCCCAGCATTTT
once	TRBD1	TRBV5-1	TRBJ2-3	CASSPDRAGDTQYF	TGCGCCAGCAGCCCAGACAGGGCCGGGGATACGCAGTATTTT
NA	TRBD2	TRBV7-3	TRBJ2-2	CASSPQGLADYTGELFF	TGTGCCAGCAGCCCCCAAGGACTAGCGGATTACACCGGGGAGCTGTTTTTT
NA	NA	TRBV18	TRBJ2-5	CASRDFGGETQYF	TGTGCCAGCCGGGACTTCGGTGGAGAGACCCAGTACTTC
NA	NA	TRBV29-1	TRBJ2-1	CSVSRGALGEQFF	TGCAGCGTCTCCCGGGGGGCCCTAGGTGAGCAGTTCTTC
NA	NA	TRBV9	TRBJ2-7	CASSPGNHYEQYF	TGTGCCAGCAGCCCCGGGAACCACTACGAGCAGTACTTC
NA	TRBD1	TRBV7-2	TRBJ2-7	CASRTGTGATYEQYF	TGTGCCAGCAGGACGGGGACAGGGGCCACCTACGAGCAGTACTTC